This T cell receptor (beta chain) was recovered during a study of shared clonotypes between healthy human individuals. Naive CD8 cells lacked CD45RO, underwent positive selection for CCR7 and left out terminally differentiated effector memory CD45RA+ cells. This clone has a single count. The CDR3 runs to 14 residues. CDR1 MDHEN and CDR2 SYDVKM come from the germline V gene. The germline V and J ends were trimmed by 7 bases and 0 bases, with 11 bases remaining between them. Here immunoSEQ multiplex PCR was the method, and the copy in TCRdb shows in-frame clones only, minus some. The table shows around 1.9 million clones, with 93% occurring only once.

The chain employs TRBV28 and TRBJ2-3; D not certain. Material for sequencing was naive CD8+ T cells from PBMCs. The sequence derives from a man between 18 and 29 years old in good health. Some clones in this sample may be carry-over from other donors' samples. CDR3 sequence reads: CASNRGISTDTQYF. In DNA, the CDR3 is TGTGCCAGCAATCGCGGAATTAGCACAGATACGCAGTATTTT.